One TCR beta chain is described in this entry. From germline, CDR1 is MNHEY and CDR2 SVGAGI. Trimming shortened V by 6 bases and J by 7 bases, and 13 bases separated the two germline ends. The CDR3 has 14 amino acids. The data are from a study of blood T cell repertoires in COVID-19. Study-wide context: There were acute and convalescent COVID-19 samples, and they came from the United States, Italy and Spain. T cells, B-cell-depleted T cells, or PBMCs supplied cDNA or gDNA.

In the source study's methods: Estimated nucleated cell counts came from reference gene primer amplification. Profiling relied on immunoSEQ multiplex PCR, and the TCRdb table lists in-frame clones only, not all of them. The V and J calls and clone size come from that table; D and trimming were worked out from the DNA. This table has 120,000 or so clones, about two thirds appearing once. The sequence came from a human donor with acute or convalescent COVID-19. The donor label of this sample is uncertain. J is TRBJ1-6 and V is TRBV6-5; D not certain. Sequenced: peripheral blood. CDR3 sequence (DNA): TGTGCCAGCAGGGTGGTGCAGGAAAATTCACCCCTCCACTTT. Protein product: CASRVVQENSPLHF.